A single sample gave rise to the 13 T cell receptor beta chains below, sequenced in a study of blood T cell repertoires in COVID-19. Here immunoSEQ multiplex PCR was the method, and the copy in TCRdb shows in-frame clones only, minus some. The sample lists about 180,000 clones, about nine tenths occurring once. The sequenced material came from peripheral blood. Receptor source: a man aged 18 to 29 who had recovered from COVID-19.

This clone was recorded once. This chain connects TRBV19 to TRBJ1-2; D gene uncertain. The CDR3 extends over 15 amino acids. CDR1 is LNHDA, CDR2 SQIVND, per germline (reference sequence). V was clipped by 8 bases and J by 1 base, with 17 bases between them. The CDR3 region is CASRSSATINYGYTF. The CDR3 DNA reads TGTGCCAGTCGCAGTTCCGCAACCATTAACTATGGCTACACCTTC.

The rearrangement uses TRBV4-2 and TRBJ2-5; D might be TRBD2 (5 bases). The CDR3 runs 14 residues. Looked up from germline, CDR1 is LGHNA and CDR2 is YNFKEQ. V was shortened by 2 bases and J by 4 bases, with 11 bases between the two germline ends. CDR3 in DNA: TGTGCCAGCAGCCAACGGACGGGGTCAGAGACCCAGTACTTC. Amino acids: CASSQRTGSETQYF.

The V call is TRBV20-1, the J call TRBJ1-1, with D unresolved. This CDR3 region has 11 residues. Trimming left V 2 bases short and J 5 bases short, with 6 bases between. Germline values: CDR1 DFQATT, CDR2 SNEGSKA (reference sequence). In nucleotides, the CDR3 is TGCAGTGCTAGACAGGTTACTGAAGCTTTCTTT. Its protein is CSARQVTEAFF.

J is TRBJ1-1 and V is TRBV5-1; D unclear. The germline CDR1 and CDR2 sequences are SGHRS and YFSETQ. The CDR3 is made up of 13 amino acids. Deletions cut 4 bases from V and 3 bases from J, with 10 bases between. The CDR3 region has the DNA TGCGCCAGCAGCCAACAGACGGACACTGAAGCTTTCTTT. Translated, it gives CASSQQTDTEAFF.

The genes are TRBV5-6 and TRBJ2-7; 11 nucleotides match TRBD2. Losses at the gene ends were 0 bases for V and 4 bases for J; bases not matched to a gene: 3. CDR1 SGHDT and CDR2 YYEEEE come from the germline V gene. This CDR3 has 15 residues. The CDR3 protein is CASSLVGLAEYEQYF. The CDR3 DNA reads as TGTGCCAGCAGCTTGGTGGGACTAGCGGAGTACGAGCAGTACTTC. Full variable domain (missing parts from reference TRBV5-6 and TRBJ2-7): DAGVTQSPTHLIKTRGQQVTLRCSPKSGHDTVSWYQQALGQGPQFIFQYYEEEERQRGNFPDRFSGHQFPNYSSELNVNALLLGDSALYLCASSLVGLAEYEQYFGPGTRLTVT.

The chain recombines TRBV5-1 with TRBJ2-3; D perhaps matches TRBD1 (6 bases). Trimming removed 0 bases from V and 2 bases from J, with 13 bases in between. The CDR3 extends over 16 amino acids. CDR1 and CDR2 (germline): SGHRS, YFSETQ. In DNA, the CDR3 is TGCGCCAGCAGCTTGGACAGGGCCGATTTCACAGATACGCAGTATTTT. Amino acids: CASSLDRADFTDTQYF.

This chain joins TRBV28 and TRBJ2-5; TRBD2 aligns across 9 bases. Germline V CDR1 and CDR2: MDHEN, SYDVKM. The junction had 11 bases not matched to a gene; V was cut back by 3 bases and J by 3 bases. This CDR3 has 17 residues. The CDR3 coding sequence is TGTGCCAGCAGTTTCGGGACTAGCCCCTTAGGGAAAGAGACCCAGTACTTC. Protein sequence: CASSFGTSPLGKETQYF. Complete variable domain (other parts from reference TRBV28 and TRBJ2-5): DVKVTQSSRYLVKRTGEKVFLECVQDMDHENMFWYRQDPGLGLRLIYFSYDVKMKEKGDIPEGYSVSREKKERFSLILESASTNQTSMYLCASSFGTSPLGKETQYFGPGTRLLVL.

V is TRBV27 and J is TRBJ2-7, with 8 bases aligning to TRBD1. Germline V CDR1 and CDR2: MNHEY, SMNVEV (reference sequence). This CDR3 is 15 amino acids long. The ends lost 4 bases at V and 4 bases at J; junction bases unmatched: 9. CDR3 in amino acids: CASSSRTGSMYEQYF. CDR3 nucleotides: TGTGCCAGCAGTTCCCGGACAGGGAGTATGTACGAGCAGTACTTC.

The chain uses TRBV19 and TRBJ2-1, with unresolved D. The CDR3 is 14 residues long. Germline lookup yields CDR1 LNHDA and CDR2 SQIVND (reference sequence). The ends were cut back, 3 bases at V and 9 bases at J, with 15 bases in the middle. The CDR3 is CASSIISLASEQFF. The CDR3 nucleotides are TGTGCCAGTAGTATCATATCGTTGGCCAGTGAGCAGTTCTTC.

V is TRBV10-3 and J is TRBJ1-2; tentative D call: TRBD1 (5 bases). The CDR3 loop spans 12 amino acids. V was cut by 4 bases and J by 8 bases, with 11 bases left in between. Germline V gene data show CDR1 as ENHRY and CDR2 as SYGVKD. The CDR3 region is CAISVRGGGYTF. CDR3 DNA: TGTGCCATCAGTGTAAGGGGAGGGGGCTACACCTTC.

The gene calls are TRBV27 and TRBJ1-5; D uncertain. Germline V gene sequence: CDR1 MNHEY, CDR2 SMNVEV (reference sequence). The CDR3 runs 13 residues. Trimming removed 3 bases from V and 6 bases from J, with 9 bases in between. The DNA for the CDR3 is TGTGCCAGCAGTTTTCGGGGTGGTCAGCCCCAGCATTTT. Amino acid sequence: CASSFRGGQPQHF.

The V gene is TRBV28, the J gene TRBJ2-1; weak D call: TRBD2 (6 bases). V lost 4 bases to trimming and J lost 2 bases, with 6 bases between them. The germline V gene has CDR1 MDHEN and CDR2 SYDVKM. This CDR3 comprises 13 residues. The CDR3 loop is CASSWGAYNEQFF. The CDR3 DNA is TGTGCCAGCAGTTGGGGGGCCTACAATGAGCAGTTCTTC. Full variable domain (missing parts from reference TRBV28 and TRBJ2-1): DVKVTQSSRYLVKRTGEKVFLECVQDMDHENMFWYRQDPGLGLRLIYFSYDVKMKEKGDIPEGYSVSREKKERFSLILESASTNQTSMYLCASSWGAYNEQFFGPGTRLTVL.

The V gene is TRBV7-2, the J gene TRBJ2-1; 7 nucleotides align to TRBD2. The J segment lost 3 bases and the V segment lost 2 bases, leaving 4 bases of the junction unmatched. Germline V gene lookup returns CDR1 SGHTA and CDR2 FQGNSA. CDR3 length: 15 residues. The DNA for the CDR3 is TGTGCCAGCAGCTTAAGCGGCGGGGGCTACAATGAGCAGTTCTTC. Amino acid sequence: CASSLSGGGYNEQFF.